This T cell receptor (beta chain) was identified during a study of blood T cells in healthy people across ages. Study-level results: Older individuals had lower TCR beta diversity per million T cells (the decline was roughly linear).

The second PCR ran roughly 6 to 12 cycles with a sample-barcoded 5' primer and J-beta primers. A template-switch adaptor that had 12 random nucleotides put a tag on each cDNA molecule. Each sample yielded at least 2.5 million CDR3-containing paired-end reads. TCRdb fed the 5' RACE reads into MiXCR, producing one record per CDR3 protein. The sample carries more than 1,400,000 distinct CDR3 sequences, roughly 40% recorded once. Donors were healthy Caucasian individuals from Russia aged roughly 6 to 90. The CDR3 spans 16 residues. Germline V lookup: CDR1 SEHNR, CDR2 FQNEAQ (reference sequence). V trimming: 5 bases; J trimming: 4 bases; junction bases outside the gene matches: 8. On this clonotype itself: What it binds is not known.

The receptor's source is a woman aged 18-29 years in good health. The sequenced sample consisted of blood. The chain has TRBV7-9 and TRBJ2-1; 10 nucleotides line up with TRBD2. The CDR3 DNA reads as TGTGCCAGCAGCCCCTCGGCTAGCGGGGGATACAATGAGCAGTTCTTC. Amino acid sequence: CASSPSASGGYNEQFF.